The 6 T cell receptor beta chains presented below share a single source sample, sequenced in a study of blood T cell repertoires in COVID-19. Only in-frame clones appear in the TCRdb table, and some are missing; sequencing was by immunoSEQ multiplex PCR. The repertoire has about 90,000 clones, 80% to 90% of them found once; the top ten carry less than 15%. Material: peripheral blood. The receptors shown here come from a human donor in a cohort sampled during active COVID-19.

This clone was counted only a few times. The chain couples TRBV30 to TRBJ2-5; D uncertain. The V gene's germline CDR1 is GTSNPN and CDR2 SVGIG (reference sequence). V lost 5 bases to trimming and J lost 1 base, with 14 bases between them. The CDR3 is 14 residues long. The CDR3 nucleotides read TGTGCCTGGGGGCGCACCCCTGTCCAAGAGACCCAGTACTTC. Amino acid sequence: CAWGRTPVQETQYF.

This sequence joins TRBV6-2 or TRBV6-3 and TRBJ2-7; D remains ambiguous. The V end lost 0 bases, the J end lost 12 bases, and 12 bases lay between the germline ends. The CDR3 is 12 amino acids. Germline V gives CDR1 MNHEY, CDR2 SVGEGT. CDR3 sequence (DNA): TGTGCCAGCAGTTACTCGACGGGTAGCCGGTACTTC. Translated, it gives CASSYSTGSRYF.

The V gene is TRBV5-4, the J gene TRBJ1-6; 10 nucleotides match TRBD1. The V and J ends lost 4 bases and 8 bases, in that order; junction bases with no gene match: 6. Looked up from germline, CDR1 is SGHNT and CDR2 is YYREEE (reference sequence). The CDR3 has 15 amino acids. CDR3 sequence reads: CASSQDRGTHSPLHF. CDR3 sequence (DNA): TGTGCCAGCAGCCAGGACAGGGGGACCCATTCACCCCTCCACTTT.

This clone was picked up one time. The chain employs TRBV4-2 and TRBJ1-4; a weak D match, TRBD1 (5 bases). This CDR3 contains 14 residues. Germline CDR1 reads LGHNA; CDR2 reads YNFKEQ. Trimming shortened V by 2 bases and J by 8 bases, and 12 bases separated the two germline ends. DNA of the CDR3: TGTGCCAGCAGCCAACCCCAGGGAAGGGAAAAACTGTTTTTT. Protein sequence: CASSQPQGREKLFF.

The rearrangement uses TRBV5-5 and TRBJ1-2, with a tentative D call TRBD1 (6 bases). The CDR3 runs to 13 residues. Between the trimmed V and J ends, which lost 4 bases and 4 bases, there was a span of 11 bases. CDR1 is SGHKS and CDR2 is YYEKEE in the germline V gene (reference sequence). This CDR3 is CASSVTGIYGYTF. In DNA, the CDR3 is TGTGCCAGCAGCGTTACAGGGATCTATGGCTACACCTTC. Full variable domain (rest looked up from reference TRBV5-5 and TRBJ1-2): DAGVTQSPTHLIKTRGQQVTLRCSPISGHKSVSWYQQVLGQGPQFIFQYYEKEERGRGNFPDRFSARQFPNYSSELNVNALLLGDSALYLCASSVTGIYGYTFGSGTRLTVV.

This chain links TRBV5-1 with TRBJ2-3; 9 bases fit TRBD2. The CDR3 spans 17 residues. Germline trimming cut 2 bases from V and 2 bases from J; bases unmatched to any gene: 9. Germline CDR1 is SGHRS and CDR2 is YFSETQ. The CDR3 sequence: CASSFLTSGSYTDTQYF. The CDR3 DNA follows: TGCGCCAGCAGCTTCTTGACTAGCGGTTCCTACACAGATACGCAGTATTTT.